Listed below are T cell receptor beta chains from one sample, sequenced in a study of shared clonotypes between healthy human individuals. The assay was immunoSEQ multiplex PCR, and TCRdb's table has in-frame clones only and misses some. The top ten clones hold roughly 1.5% of a sample with some 1 million clones, about 70% of them seen once. The sample consisted of memory CD4+ T cells sorted from blood. These receptors were obtained from a man aged 18 to 29 in good health. The CDR3 runs from the conserved cysteine through the conserved F or W. The D gene is left open where the match is weak. A row's size may be missing; if present it is once, few, many or a size class.

TRBV11-2,TRBD2,TRBJ2-7,-,TGTGCCAGCAGCTTAGAGCGGGGGGGCGTTTACGAGCAGTACTTC,CASSLERGGVYEQYF
TRBV7-6,TRBD2,TRBJ2-3,-,TGTGCCAGCAGCGTTAGAGCGGGAGAGGGAAATACGCAGTATTTT,CASSVRAGEGNTQYF
TRBV5-5,TRBD2,TRBJ2-5,-,TGTGCCAGCAGTCAGCGGGGCGAACGGGAGACCCAGTACTTC,CASSQRGERETQYF
TRBV7-2,-,TRBJ2-3,-,TGTGCCAGCAGCTGGGGTTTGGGAGATACGCAGTATTTT,CASSWGLGDTQYF
TRBV19,TRBD1,TRBJ2-4,-,TGTGCCAGTACCGGATTGACAGGGGCCGGTGTTGGGAACATTCAGTACTTC,CASTGLTGAGVGNIQYF
TRBV2,-,TRBJ2-2,-,TGTGCCAGCAGCAGCCCCGGGGAGCTGTTTTTT,CASSSPGELFF
TRBV18,-,TRBJ1-1,few,TGTGCCAGCTCACTTGACAGGTACACTGAAGCTTTCTTT,CASSLDRYTEAFF
TRBV10-3,TRBD1,TRBJ1-4,-,TGTGCCATCAGTGATGGGACAGGGTATGAAAAACTGTTTTTT,CAISDGTGYEKLFF
TRBV5-1,-,TRBJ1-1,-,TGCGCCAGCAGCCTATGGGGGGACACCATGAACACTGAAGCTTTCTTT,CASSLWGDTMNTEAFF
TRBV4-1,-,TRBJ1-2,-,TGCGCCAGCAGCCAAGGCAGGGCCCTCTCCTTC,CASSQGRALSF
TRBV6-1,-,TRBJ2-7,-,TGTGCCAGCCCCAAGGGGCCGGAGGGATCCTACGAGCAGTACTTC,CASPKGPEGSYEQYF
TRBV11-2,-,TRBJ1-1,few,TGTGCCAGCAGTCCCGTCGGGAACACTGAAGCTTTCTTT,CASSPVGNTEAFF
TRBV2,-,TRBJ1-6,few,TGTGCCAGCAGCGATCCTACGGGCCCTTCCCTCCACTTT,CASSDPTGPSLHF
TRBV5-6,-,TRBJ1-2,-,TGTGCCAGCAGCTTCACCCGAAATTATGGCTACACCTTC,CASSFTRNYGYTF
TRBV5-1,-,TRBJ2-1,-,TGCGCCAGCAGCTTGGAAGGGGGATCGGGCAATGAGCAGTTCTTC,CASSLEGGSGNEQFF
TRBV2,-,TRBJ1-6,-,TGTGCCAGCATAGAGGTCGCTGGTGATAATTCACCCCTCCACTTT,CASIEVAGDNSPLHF
TRBV30,-,TRBJ1-5,-,TGTGCCTGGGGGGGAGGGCGGCATAGCAATCAGCCCCAGCATTTT,CAWGGGRHSNQPQHF
TRBV10-1,-,TRBJ2-3,-,TGCGCCACCCACAGGGAGGTTGGGTATTTT,CATHREVGYF
TRBV6-1,-,TRBJ1-5,few,TGTGCCAGCAGTGAATTGGGGGCGAGCAATCAGCCCCAGCATTTT,CASSELGASNQPQHF
TRBV5-1,-,TRBJ2-5,-,TGCGCCAGCCGCCCGGGGAACTGGGGAGAGACCCAGTACTTC,CASRPGNWGETQYF
TRBV7-9,-,TRBJ2-3,-,TGTGCCAGCAGCCGTAGCGGTAGCACAGATACGCAGTATTTT,CASSRSGSTDTQYF
TRBV13,-,TRBJ2-1,-,TGTGCCAGCAGCTCCCTATGGCATGAGCAGTTCTTC,CASSSLWHEQFF
TRBV2,-,TRBJ2-2,-,TGTGCCAGCAGTAACCAGGGTGTCTCGAACACCGGGGAGCTGTTTTTT,CASSNQGVSNTGELFF
TRBV9,TRBD2,TRBJ2-7,once,TGTGCCAGCAGCCCGCGGGTAGCGGGAGAAGGCGAGCAGTACTTC,CASSPRVAGEGEQYF
TRBV7-2,TRBD2,TRBJ2-7,-,TGTGCCAGCAGCTTAGCGCTAGCGGGAGATCCCGAGCAGTACTTC,CASSLALAGDPEQYF
TRBV7-2,-,TRBJ2-5,-,TGTGCCAGCTTTCCTCTGCACTTTAGCGACTCCCAAGAGACCCAGTACTTC,CASFPLHFSDSQETQYF
TRBV30,-,TRBJ1-2,few,TGTGCCTGGAGTATGGGATTTAACTATGGCTACACCTTC,CAWSMGFNYGYTF
TRBV19,-,TRBJ2-7,-,TGTGCCAGTAGCCCTCAACAGGGAAAGCAGTACTTC,CASSPQQGKQYF
TRBV7-2,TRBD2,TRBJ2-1,once,TGTGCCAGCAGCTTAGGCGGTAGCGGGAGCCCGTACAATGAGCAGTTCTTC,CASSLGGSGSPYNEQFF
TRBV15,TRBD2,TRBJ2-7,-,TGTGCCACCAGCAGTGGTTGGCTAGCGGCCTACGAGCAGTACTTC,CATSSGWLAAYEQYF
TRBV11-2,TRBD2,TRBJ2-1,-,TGTGCCAGCAGCTCTAGCGGGGGTCGCTCCTACAATGAGCAGTTCTTC,CASSSSGGRSYNEQFF
TRBV28,-,TRBJ1-1,-,TGTGCCAGCAGTTTCGGCAGTGAAGCTTTCTTT,CASSFGSEAFF
TRBV12-5,TRBD2,TRBJ2-3,once,TGTGCTAGTGGTTTGGGCGTTAGCGGGGGCACAGATACGCAGTATTTT,CASGLGVSGGTDTQYF
TRBV19,-,TRBJ1-5,many,TGTGCCAGTAGTATGCAACATAATCAGCCCCAGCATTTT,CASSMQHNQPQHF
TRBV29-1,-,TRBJ2-3,-,TGCAGCGTTGAAGAAATCGGTAGGGGGGCAGGTGAAGATACGCAGTATTTT,CSVEEIGRGAGEDTQYF
TRBV30,-,TRBJ1-6,-,TGTGCCTGGAGTTCCGAGGGTGGATCACCCCTCCACTTT,CAWSSEGGSPLHF
TRBV2,-,TRBJ2-7,-,TGTGCCAGCAGTGAACAGGTTCCGTACGAGCAGTACTTC,CASSEQVPYEQYF
TRBV5-1,-,TRBJ1-4,-,TGCGCCAGCAGCTCAAGACCGAACAGGGCAACTAATGAAAAACTGTTTTTT,CASSSRPNRATNEKLFF
TRBV11-2,TRBD2,TRBJ2-7,-,TGTGCCAGCAGCTTATCCACTAGCGGGAGAAACGAGCAGTACTTC,CASSLSTSGRNEQYF
TRBV18,TRBD1,TRBJ1-2,many,TGTGCCAGCTCATCGACAGGGCAAGGCTACACCTTC,CASSSTGQGYTF
TRBV29-1,TRBD1,TRBJ1-1,-,TGCAGCGCCAACAGGGGGAGGAACACTGAAGCTTTCTTT,CSANRGRNTEAFF
TRBV5-1,-,TRBJ1-3,many,TGCGCCAGCAGCCCTGAGGGCCTCTCTGGAAACACCATATATTTT,CASSPEGLSGNTIYF
TRBV2,-,TRBJ2-1,-,TGTGCCAGCAGTGATTCTGTCTCCGTGGGGGCTTACAATGAGCAGTTCTTC,CASSDSVSVGAYNEQFF
TRBV29-1,-,TRBJ2-2,-,TGCAGCGCCTGGGGCGGAGGAGTCCTTAACACCGGGGAGCTGTTTTTT,CSAWGGGVLNTGELFF
TRBV18,-,TRBJ2-1,few,TGTGCCAGCTCACCACAGCAGAGTACCTACAATGAGCAGTTCTTC,CASSPQQSTYNEQFF
TRBV4-2,TRBD2,TRBJ2-3,-,TGTGCCAGCAGCCCCGAGGCTAGCGGGGGGGCCGGGACAGATACGCAGTATTTT,CASSPEASGGAGTDTQYF